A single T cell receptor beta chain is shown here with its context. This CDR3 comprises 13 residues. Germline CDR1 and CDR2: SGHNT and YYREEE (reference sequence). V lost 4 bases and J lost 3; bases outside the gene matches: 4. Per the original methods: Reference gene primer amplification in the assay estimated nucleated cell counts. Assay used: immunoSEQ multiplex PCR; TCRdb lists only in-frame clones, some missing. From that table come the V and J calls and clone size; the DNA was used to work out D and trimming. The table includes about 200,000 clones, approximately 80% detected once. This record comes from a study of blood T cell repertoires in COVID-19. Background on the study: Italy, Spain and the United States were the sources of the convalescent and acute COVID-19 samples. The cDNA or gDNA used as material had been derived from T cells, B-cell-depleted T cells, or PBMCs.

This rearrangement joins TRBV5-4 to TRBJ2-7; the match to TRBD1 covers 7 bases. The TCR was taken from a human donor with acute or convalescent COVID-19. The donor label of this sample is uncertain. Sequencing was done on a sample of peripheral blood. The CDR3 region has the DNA TGTGCCAGCAGCCAGACAGGGCGCTACGAGCAGTACTTC. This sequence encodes CASSQTGRYEQYF.